The T cell receptor beta chain under discussion was sequenced for a study of cytomegalovirus exposure and HLA in healthy donors. The primer mix had 60 Vbeta and 13 Jbeta primers. Using immunoSEQ multiplex PCR, the repertoire was profiled, and TCRdb retains in-frame clones only, with some absent. Among 170,000 or so clones listed, 75% to 85% were seen once. Germline V CDR1 and CDR2: LNHDA, SQIVND (reference sequence). V lost 4 bases and J lost 5; bases outside the gene matches: 4. CDR3 size: 15 residues. The chain uses TRBV19 and TRBJ2-3; 12 bases agree with TRBD2. The sample comprised PBMCs. The clonotype was recovered from a boy aged 5-17 years in good health and CMV-seronegative. The CDR3 DNA reads TGTGCCAGTAGTACTAGCGGGGGGGCGATAGATACGCAGTATTTT. Encoded protein: CASSTSGGAIDTQYF.